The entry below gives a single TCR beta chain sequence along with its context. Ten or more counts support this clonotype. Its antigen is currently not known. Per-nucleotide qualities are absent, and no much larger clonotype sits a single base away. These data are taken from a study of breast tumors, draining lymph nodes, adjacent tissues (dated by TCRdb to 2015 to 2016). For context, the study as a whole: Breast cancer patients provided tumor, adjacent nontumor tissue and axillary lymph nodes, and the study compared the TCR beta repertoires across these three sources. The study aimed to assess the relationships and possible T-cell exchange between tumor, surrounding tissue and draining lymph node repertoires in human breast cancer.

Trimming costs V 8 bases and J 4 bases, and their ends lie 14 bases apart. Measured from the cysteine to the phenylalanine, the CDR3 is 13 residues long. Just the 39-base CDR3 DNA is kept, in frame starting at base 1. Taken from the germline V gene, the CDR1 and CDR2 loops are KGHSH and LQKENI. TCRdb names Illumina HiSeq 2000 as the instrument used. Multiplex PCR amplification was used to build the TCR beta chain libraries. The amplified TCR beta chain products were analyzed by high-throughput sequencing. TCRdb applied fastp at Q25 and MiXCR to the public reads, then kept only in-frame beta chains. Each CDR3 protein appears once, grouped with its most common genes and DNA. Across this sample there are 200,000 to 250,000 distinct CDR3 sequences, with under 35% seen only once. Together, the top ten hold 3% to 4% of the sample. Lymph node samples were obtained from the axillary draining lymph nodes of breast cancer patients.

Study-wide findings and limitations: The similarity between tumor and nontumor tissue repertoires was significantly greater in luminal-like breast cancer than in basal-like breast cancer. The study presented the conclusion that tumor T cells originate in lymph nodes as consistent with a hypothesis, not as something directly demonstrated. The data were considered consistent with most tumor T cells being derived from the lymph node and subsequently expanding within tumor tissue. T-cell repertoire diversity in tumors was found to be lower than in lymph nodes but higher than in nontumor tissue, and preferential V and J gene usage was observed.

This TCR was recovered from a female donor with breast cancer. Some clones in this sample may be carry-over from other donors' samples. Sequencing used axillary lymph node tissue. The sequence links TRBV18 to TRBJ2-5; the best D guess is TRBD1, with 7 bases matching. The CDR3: CASARGAAETQYF. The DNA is TGTGCCAGCGCCAGGGGGGCGGCAGAGACCCAGTACTTC.